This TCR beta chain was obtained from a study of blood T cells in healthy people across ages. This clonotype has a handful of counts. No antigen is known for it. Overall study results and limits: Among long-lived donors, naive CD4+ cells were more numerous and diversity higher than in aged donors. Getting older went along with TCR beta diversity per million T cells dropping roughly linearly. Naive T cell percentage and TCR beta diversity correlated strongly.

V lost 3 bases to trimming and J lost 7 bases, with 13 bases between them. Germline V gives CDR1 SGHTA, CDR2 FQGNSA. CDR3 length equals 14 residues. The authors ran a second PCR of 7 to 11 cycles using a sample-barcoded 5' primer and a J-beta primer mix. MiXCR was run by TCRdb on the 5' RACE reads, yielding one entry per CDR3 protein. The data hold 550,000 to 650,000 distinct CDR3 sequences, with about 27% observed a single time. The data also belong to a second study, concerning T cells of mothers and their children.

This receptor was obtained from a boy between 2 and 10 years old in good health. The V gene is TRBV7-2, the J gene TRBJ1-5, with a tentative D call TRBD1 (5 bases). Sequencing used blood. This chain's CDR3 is CASSLTRDGQPQHF. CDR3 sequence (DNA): TGTGCCAGCAGCTTGACCAGGGATGGACAGCCCCAGCATTTT.